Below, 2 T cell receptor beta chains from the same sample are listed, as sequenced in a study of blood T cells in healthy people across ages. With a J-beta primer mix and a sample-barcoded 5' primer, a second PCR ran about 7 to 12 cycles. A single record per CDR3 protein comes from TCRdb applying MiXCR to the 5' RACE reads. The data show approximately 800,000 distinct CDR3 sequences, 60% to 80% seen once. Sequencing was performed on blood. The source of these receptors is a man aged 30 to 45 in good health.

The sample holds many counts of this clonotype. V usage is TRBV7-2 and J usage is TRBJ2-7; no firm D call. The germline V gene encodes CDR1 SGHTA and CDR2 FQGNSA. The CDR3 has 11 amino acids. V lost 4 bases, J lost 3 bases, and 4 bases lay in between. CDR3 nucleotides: TGTGCCAGCAGCTCTATCTACGAGCAGTACTTC. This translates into CASSSIYEQYF. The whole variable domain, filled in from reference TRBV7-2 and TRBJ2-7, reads GAGVSQSPSNKVTEKGKDVELRCDPISGHTALYWYRQSLGQGLEFLIYFQGNSAPDKSGLPSDRFSAERTGGSVSTLTIQRTQQEDSAVYLCASSSIYEQYFGPGTRLTVT.

The CDR3 region has the DNA TGCAGCGTTGGGATAAGGGCAACCTACGAGCAGTACTTC. It translates to CSVGIRATYEQYF. The rearrangement joins TRBV29-1 to TRBJ2-1; D gene uncertain. The J call is in doubt because the DNA end fits TRBJ2-7 better. The CDR3 sequence is 13 residues long. Germline V lookup: CDR1 SQVTM, CDR2 ANQGSEA.